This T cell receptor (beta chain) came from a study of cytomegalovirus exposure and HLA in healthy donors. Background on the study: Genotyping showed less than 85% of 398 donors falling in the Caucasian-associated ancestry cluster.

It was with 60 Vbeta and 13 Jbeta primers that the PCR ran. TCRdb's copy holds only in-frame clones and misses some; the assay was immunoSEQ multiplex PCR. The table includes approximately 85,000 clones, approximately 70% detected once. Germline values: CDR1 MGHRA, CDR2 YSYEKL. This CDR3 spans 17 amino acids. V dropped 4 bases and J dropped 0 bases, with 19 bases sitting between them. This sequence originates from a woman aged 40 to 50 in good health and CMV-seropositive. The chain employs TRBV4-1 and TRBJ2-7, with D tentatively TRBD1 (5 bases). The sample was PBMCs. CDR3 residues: CASSLFLGVVSSYEQYF. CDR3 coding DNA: TGCGCCAGCAGCCTTTTCCTAGGGGTGGTCAGCTCCTACGAGCAGTACTTC.